The clone carrying this TCR beta chain was found a few times. What it recognizes is unknown. Treatment of the sample: approximately 9-day PBMC culture with coronavirus spike peptide pools or control peptides (ViraFEST assay). V lost 0 bases to trimming and J lost 1 base, with 24 bases between them. Looked up from germline, CDR1 is KGHSH and CDR2 is LQKENI. CDR3 length: 20 amino acids. This sample stems from a study of vaccination and CD4 T cells after COVID-19. Study-wide results and caveats: With convalescent patients, a median approximately 86% of reactive clones emerged solely after vaccination.

The assay that was used to sequence DNA from cultured CD4+ T cells was the Oncomine TCR Beta short-read assay. TCRdb fed the PCR reads into MiXCR, producing one record per CDR3 protein. The sample gives about 13,000 distinct CDR3 sequences, 52% of which show up once; around a sixth is in the top ten. This receptor was identified in a human donor who had recovered from COVID-19. The sequencing input was CD4+ T cells from blood, cultured in vitro. This sequence joins TRBV18 and TRBJ2-5; tentatively, D is TRBD1 (8 bases). In nucleotides, the CDR3 is TGTGCCAGCTCACCACCCGGGAGGACAATGGGACAGGAGACCCAAGAGACCCAGTACTTC. It encodes CASSPPGRTMGQETQETQYF.